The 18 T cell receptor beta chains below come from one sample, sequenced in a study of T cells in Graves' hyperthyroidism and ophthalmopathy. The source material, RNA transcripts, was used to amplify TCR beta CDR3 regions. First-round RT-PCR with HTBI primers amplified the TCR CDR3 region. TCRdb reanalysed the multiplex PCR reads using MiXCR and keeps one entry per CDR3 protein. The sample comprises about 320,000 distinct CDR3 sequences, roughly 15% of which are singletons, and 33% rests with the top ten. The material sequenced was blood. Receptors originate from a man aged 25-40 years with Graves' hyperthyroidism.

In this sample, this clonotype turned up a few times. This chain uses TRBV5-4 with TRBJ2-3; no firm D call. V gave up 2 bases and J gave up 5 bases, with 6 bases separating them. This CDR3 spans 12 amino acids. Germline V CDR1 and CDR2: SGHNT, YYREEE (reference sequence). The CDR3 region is CASSFWVDTQYF. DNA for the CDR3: TGTGCCAGCAGCTTTTGGGTAGATACGCAGTATTTT.

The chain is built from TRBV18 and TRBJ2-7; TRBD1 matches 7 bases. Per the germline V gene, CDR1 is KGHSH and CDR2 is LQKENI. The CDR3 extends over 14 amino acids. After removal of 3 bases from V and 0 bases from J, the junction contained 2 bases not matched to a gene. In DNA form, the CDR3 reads TGTGCCAGCTCACCGACAGGGAACTCCTACGAGCAGTACTTC. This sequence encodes CASSPTGNSYEQYF. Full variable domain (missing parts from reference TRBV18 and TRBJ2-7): NAGVMQNPRHLVRRRGQEARLRCSPMKGHSHVYWYRQLPEEGLKFMVYLQKENIIDESGMPKERFSAEFPKEGPSILRIQQVVRGDSAAYFCASSPTGNSYEQYFGPGTRLTVT.

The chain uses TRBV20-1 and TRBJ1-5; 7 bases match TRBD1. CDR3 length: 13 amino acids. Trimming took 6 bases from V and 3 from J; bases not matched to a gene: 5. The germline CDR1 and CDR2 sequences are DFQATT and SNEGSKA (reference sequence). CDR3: CSARTGANQPQHF. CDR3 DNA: TGCAGTGCCCGGACAGGCGCCAATCAGCCCCAGCATTTT.

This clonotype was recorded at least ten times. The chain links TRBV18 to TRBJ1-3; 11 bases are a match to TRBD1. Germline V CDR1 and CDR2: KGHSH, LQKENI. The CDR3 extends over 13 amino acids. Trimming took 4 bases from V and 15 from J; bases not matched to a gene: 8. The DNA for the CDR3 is TGTGCCAGCTCACGACGGACAGGGGGCGCGCGATATTTT. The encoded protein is CASSRRTGGARYF.

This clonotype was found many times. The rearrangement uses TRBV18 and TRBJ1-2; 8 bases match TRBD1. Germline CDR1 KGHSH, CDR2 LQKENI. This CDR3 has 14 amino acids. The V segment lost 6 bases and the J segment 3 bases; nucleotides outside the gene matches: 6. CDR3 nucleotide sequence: TGTGCCAGCTCCCGCGAACAGGGGGACTATGGCTACACCTTC. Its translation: CASSREQGDYGYTF.

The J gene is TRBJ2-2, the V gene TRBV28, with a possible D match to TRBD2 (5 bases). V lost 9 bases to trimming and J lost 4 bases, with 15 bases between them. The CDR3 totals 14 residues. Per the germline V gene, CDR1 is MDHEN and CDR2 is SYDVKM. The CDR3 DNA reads TGTGCCAGTAGACTCCCCCGGGGCACCGGGGAGCTGTTTTTT. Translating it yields CASRLPRGTGELFF.

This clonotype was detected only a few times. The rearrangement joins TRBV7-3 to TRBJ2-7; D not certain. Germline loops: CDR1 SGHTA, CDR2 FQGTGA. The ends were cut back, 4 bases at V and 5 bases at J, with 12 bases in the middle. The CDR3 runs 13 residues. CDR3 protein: CASSSSPANEQYF. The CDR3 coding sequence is TGTGCCAGCAGCTCCTCCCCAGCTAACGAGCAGTACTTC.

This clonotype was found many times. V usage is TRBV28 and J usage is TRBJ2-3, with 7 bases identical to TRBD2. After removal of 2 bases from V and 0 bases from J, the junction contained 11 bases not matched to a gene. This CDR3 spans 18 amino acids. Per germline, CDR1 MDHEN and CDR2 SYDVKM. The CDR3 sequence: CASSLGRVAVTSTDTQYF. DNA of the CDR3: TGTGCCAGCAGTTTAGGGAGGGTAGCAGTCACTAGCACAGATACGCAGTATTTT.

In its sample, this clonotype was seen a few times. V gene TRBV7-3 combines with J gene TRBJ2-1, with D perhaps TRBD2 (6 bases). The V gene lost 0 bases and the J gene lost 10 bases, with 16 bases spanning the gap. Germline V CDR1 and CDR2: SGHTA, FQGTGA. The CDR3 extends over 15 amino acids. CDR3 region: CASSLTGTSGPEQFF. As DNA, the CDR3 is TGTGCCAGCAGCTTAACGGGCACGAGCGGGCCCGAGCAGTTCTTC.

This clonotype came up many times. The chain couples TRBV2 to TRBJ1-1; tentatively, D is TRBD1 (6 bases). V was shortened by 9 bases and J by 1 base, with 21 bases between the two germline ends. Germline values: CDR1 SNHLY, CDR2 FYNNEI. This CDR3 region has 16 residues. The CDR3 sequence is CARIALRTATNTEAFF. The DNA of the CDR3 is TGTGCCAGAATAGCATTAAGGACAGCAACGAACACTGAAGCTTTCTTT.

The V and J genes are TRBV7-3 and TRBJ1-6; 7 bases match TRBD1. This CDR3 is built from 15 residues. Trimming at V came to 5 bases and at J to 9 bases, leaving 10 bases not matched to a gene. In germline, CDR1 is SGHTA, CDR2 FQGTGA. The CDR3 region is CASSASGQVSSPLHF. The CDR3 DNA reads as TGTGCCAGCAGCGCTTCCGGACAGGTTTCTTCACCCCTCCACTTT.

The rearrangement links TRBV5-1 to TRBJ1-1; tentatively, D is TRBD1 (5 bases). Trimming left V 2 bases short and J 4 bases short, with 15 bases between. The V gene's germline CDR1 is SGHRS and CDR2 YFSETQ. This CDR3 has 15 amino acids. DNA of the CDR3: TGCGCCAGCAGCTTAGACCCTGGAGGGACCACTGAAGCTTTCTTT. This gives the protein CASSLDPGGTTEAFF. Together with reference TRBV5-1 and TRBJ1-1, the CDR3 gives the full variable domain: KAGVTQTPRYLIKTRGQQVTLSCSPISGHRSVSWYQQTPGQGLQFLFEYFSETQRNKGNFPGRFSGRQFSNSRSEMNVSTLELGDSALYLCASSLDPGGTTEAFFGQGTRLTVV.

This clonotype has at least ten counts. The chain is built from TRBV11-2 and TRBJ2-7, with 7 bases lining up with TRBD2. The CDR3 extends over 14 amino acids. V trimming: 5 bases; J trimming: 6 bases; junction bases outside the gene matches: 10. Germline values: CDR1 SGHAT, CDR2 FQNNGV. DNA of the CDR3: TGTGCCAGCAGCCCCAACCCATCTAGCGGCGAGCAGTACTTC. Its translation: CASSPNPSSGEQYF.

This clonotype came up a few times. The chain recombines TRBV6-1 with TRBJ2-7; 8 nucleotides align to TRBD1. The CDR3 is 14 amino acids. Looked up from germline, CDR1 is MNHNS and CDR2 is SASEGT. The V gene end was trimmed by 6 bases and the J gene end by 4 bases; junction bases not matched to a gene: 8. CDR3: CASSMRTGRYEQYF. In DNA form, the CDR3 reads TGTGCCAGCAGCATGCGGACAGGGAGGTACGAGCAGTACTTC.

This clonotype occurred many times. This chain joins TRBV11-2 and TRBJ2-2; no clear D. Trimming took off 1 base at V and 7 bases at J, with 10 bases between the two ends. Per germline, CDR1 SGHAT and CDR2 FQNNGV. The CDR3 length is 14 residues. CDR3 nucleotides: TGTGCCAGCAGCTTAGCCCCCCCACTCGGGGAGCTGTTTTTT. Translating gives CASSLAPPLGELFF.

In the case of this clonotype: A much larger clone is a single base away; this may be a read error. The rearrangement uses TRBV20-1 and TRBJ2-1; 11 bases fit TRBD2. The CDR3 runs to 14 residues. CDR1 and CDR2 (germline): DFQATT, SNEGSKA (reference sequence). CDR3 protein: CSAGGLAEINEQLF. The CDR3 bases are TGCAGTGCGGGGGGACTAGCGGAGATCAATGAGCAGCTCTTC.

The CDR3 reads CASTRDASSGNTIYF. Here the CDR3 DNA reads TGTGCCAGCACCAGGGACGCGAGCTCTGGAAACACCATATATTTT. The chain links TRBV2 to TRBJ1-3; possible D gene TRBD1, 5 bases. Per the germline V gene, CDR1 is SNHLY and CDR2 is FYNNEI. With 7 bases removed from V and 0 bases from J, the gap between germline ends came to 13 bases. The CDR3 is 15 amino acids. The full variable domain, rest sourced from reference TRBV2 and TRBJ1-3, is EPEVTQTPSHQVTQMGQEVILRCVPISNHLYFYWYRQILGQKVEFLVSFYNNEISEKSEIFDDQFSVERPDGSNFTLKIRSTKLEDSAMYFCASTRDASSGNTIYFGEGSWLTVV.

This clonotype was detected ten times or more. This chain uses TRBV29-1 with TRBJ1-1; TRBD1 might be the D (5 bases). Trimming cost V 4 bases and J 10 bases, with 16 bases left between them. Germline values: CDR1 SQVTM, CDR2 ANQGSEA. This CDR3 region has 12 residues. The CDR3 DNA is TGCAGCGTTGGGGAGACAGTCCCGATAGCTTTCTTT. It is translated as CSVGETVPIAFF.